Shown below are 8 T cell receptor beta chains from a single sample sequenced in a study of cytomegalovirus exposure and HLA in healthy donors. PCR primers comprised 60 Vbeta and 13 Jbeta primers. Method: immunoSEQ multiplex PCR; TCRdb's copy keeps in-frame clones and lacks some. The sample has roughly 200,000 clones; less than 85% are singletons. Sequenced material: PBMCs. All receptors come from a man aged 35 to 55 in good health and CMV-seronegative.

The chain links TRBV7-8 to TRBJ1-2; D remains unclear. The CDR3 contains 13 residues. V gave up 0 bases and J gave up 8 bases, with 10 bases separating them. Germline lookup yields CDR1 SGHVS and CDR2 FQNEAQ. Here the CDR3 DNA reads TGTGCCAGCAGCTTAGCCAGTCTGGGCGGCTACACCTTC. Protein: CASSLASLGGYTF.

The genes are TRBV5-6 and TRBJ1-1, with D possibly matching TRBD1 (6 bases). The CDR3 has 14 residues. Germline CDR1 reads SGHDT; CDR2 reads YYEEEE. The V end was cut by 2 bases, the J end by 1 base, with 9 bases between. The CDR3 loop is CASSFRGANTEAFF. DNA of the CDR3: TGTGCCAGCAGCTTCCGGGGGGCGAACACTGAAGCTTTCTTT.

The chain carries TRBV30 and TRBJ2-5; 7 bases map to TRBD2. The DNA end is more similar to TRBJ2-7, so the J call may be wrong. CDR1 and CDR2 from the germline V gene are GTSNPN and SVGIG (reference sequence). The CDR3 has 15 residues. CDR3 residues: CAWSGEGLGDYEQYF. The CDR3 DNA reads as TGTGCCTGGAGTGGGGAGGGCCTTGGAGACTACGAGCAGTACTTC.

The CDR3 reads CAWSVGGNAYEQYF. In DNA form, the CDR3 reads TGTGCCTGGAGTGTAGGAGGGAATGCTTACGAGCAGTACTTC. The chain recombines TRBV30 with TRBJ2-7; TRBD2 is a possible D gene (6 bases). Germline V lookup: CDR1 GTSNPN, CDR2 SVGIG (reference sequence). This CDR3 is built from 14 residues. The V and J ends lost 0 bases and 4 bases respectively, with 13 bases between them.

This clone was counted once. CDR3 bases: TGCGCCAGCAGCCATCCCCGACAGGGGGCGATGAACACTGAAGCTTTCTTT. Its translation is CASSHPRQGAMNTEAFF. V usage is TRBV4-1 and J usage is TRBJ1-1, with 10 bases identical to TRBD1. V lost 3 bases to trimming and J lost 0 bases; unmatched junction nucleotides: 7. This CDR3 spans 17 amino acids. Germline lookup yields CDR1 MGHRA and CDR2 YSYEKL.

The V and J genes are TRBV5-1 and TRBJ2-2; 8 bases are a match to TRBD1. Losses at the gene ends were 1 base for V and 6 bases for J; bases not matched to a gene: 11. Germline V gene sequence: CDR1 SGHRS, CDR2 YFSETQ. The CDR3 has 17 residues. CDR3 bases: TGCGCCAGCAGCTTGTGGAGCCGGACAGGGAGATCCGGGGAGCTGTTTTTT. Protein product: CASSLWSRTGRSGELFF.

The table lists this clone with a few counts. This sequence joins TRBV10-3 and TRBJ1-1; the match to TRBD1 covers 9 bases. The CDR3 runs 13 residues. V lost 9 bases to trimming and J lost 6 bases; unmatched junction nucleotides: 8. Germline loops: CDR1 ENHRY, CDR2 SYGVKD. CDR3 residues: CAMKPGQGAEAFF. In nucleotides, the CDR3 is TGTGCCATGAAACCGGGACAGGGTGCTGAAGCTTTCTTT.

The rearrangement links TRBV4-3 to TRBJ2-5; the match to TRBD2 covers 8 bases. There are 18 residues in the CDR3. V gave up 1 base and J gave up 1 base; unmatched junction bases: 11. Germline V CDR1 and CDR2: LGHNA, YSLEER. This CDR3 reads CASSQVVYASGSQETQYF. In DNA form, the CDR3 reads TGCGCCAGCAGCCAAGTGGTCTACGCTAGCGGGTCCCAAGAGACCCAGTACTTC.